This T cell receptor beta chain is from a study of T cell responses to AZD1222 COVID-19 vaccine. Some clones are missing from TCRdb's copy, which holds only in-frame ones; the method was immunoSEQ multiplex PCR. Of about 140,000 clones in the sample, around nine tenths were seen once. This clone was counted a few times. No antigen is known for it. CDR3 length: 13 residues. Deletions cut 9 bases from V and 9 bases from J, with 18 bases between. Germline V gives CDR1 SNHLY, CDR2 FYNNEI. Combined were second doses at about 4 or about 12 weeks. Study results and caveats: Females made up more of the donors, who were largely white British, and clonal diversity may have come out too low. Repertoire sampling was restricted to post-peak T cell response timepoints. Seropositive at baseline were only six AZD1222 recipients.

This receptor was identified in an adult who received the AZD1222 COVID-19 vaccine. V gene TRBV2 combines with J gene TRBJ2-1; D is possibly TRBD2 (6 bases). The source was peripheral blood, collected 28 days after the second AZD1222 dose. The CDR3 protein is CASMSQGTPEQFF. In DNA form, the CDR3 reads TGTGCCAGTATGAGTCAAGGGACTCCTGAGCAGTTCTTC.